The sample holds one count of the clone carrying this T cell receptor (beta chain). Its cognate antigen is unknown. The sample is drawn from a study of shared clonotypes between healthy human individuals. Study findings and constraints: Sequencing depth was expected to affect clonotype sharing among donors.

Germline values: CDR1 SGHDN, CDR2 FVKESK. There are 14 residues in the CDR3. V was pared by 5 bases and J by 5 bases, with 7 bases of the junction left unmatched. It was at deep level that the assay was run. The table came from immunoSEQ multiplex PCR; TCRdb's copy has only in-frame clones and leaves some out. Of nearly 2 million clones in the sample, roughly 94% are singletons; the top ten hold roughly 1.2%. In the naive CD8 group, cells lacked CD45RO and were positively selected for CCR7, so terminally differentiated effector memory CD45RA+ cells were left out. What was sequenced was naive CD8+ T cells sorted from blood. The sequence was collected from a man aged 18 to 35 in good health. The chain uses TRBV14 and TRBJ1-2; 8 nucleotides line up with TRBD1. CDR3 nucleotide sequence: TGTGCCAGCAGCGTTGGGACAGGCCAATATGGCTACACCTTC. Translation gives CASSVGTGQYGYTF.